These 29 T cell receptor beta chains originate from one sample sequenced in a study of radiotherapy plus CTLA-4 blockade in lung cancer. Data came from immunoSEQ multiplex PCR; TCRdb stores just in-frame clones and leaves some out. The sample has around 100,000 clones, around 84% seen once; the top ten hold about 3.5%. The sequencing here drew on peripheral blood, taken from a patient treated with radiotherapy plus ipilimumab. Source of these receptors: a human donor with non-small cell lung cancer that progressed on radiotherapy plus ipilimumab. Some clones in this sample may be carry-over from other donors' samples.

The CDR3 protein is CASSLEWELLFRGNTIYF. CDR3 bases: TGTGCCAGCAGCTTAGAATGGGAGCTCTTGTTTCGGGGAAACACCATATATTTT. The genes are TRBV7-2 and TRBJ1-3; D ambiguous. Germline loops: CDR1 SGHTA, CDR2 FQGNSA. V lost 1 base to trimming and J lost 4 bases, with 20 bases between them. This CDR3 spans 18 amino acids. Combining the CDR3 with reference TRBV7-2 and TRBJ1-3 gives the whole variable domain GAGVSQSPSNKVTEKGKDVELRCDPISGHTALYWYRQSLGQGLEFLIYFQGNSAPDKSGLPSDRFSAERTGGSVSTLTIQRTQQEDSAVYLCASSLEWELLFRGNTIYFGEGSWLTVV.

Here the CDR3 reads CASSDRDTGELFF. CDR3 DNA: TGTGCCAGCAGTGACAGGGACACCGGGGAGCTGTTTTTT. The chain joins TRBV6-4 to TRBJ2-2; D is uncertain. CDR1 and CDR2 (germline): MRHNA, SNTAGT. Trimming removed 2 bases at V and 3 bases at J, with 4 bases between. The CDR3 runs to 13 residues.

The chain uses TRBV11-3 and TRBJ1-1, with D possibly being TRBD1 (5 bases). This CDR3 is 13 amino acids long. CDR1 and CDR2 from the germline V gene are SGHNT and YENEEA. Trimming removed 4 bases from V and 4 bases from J, with 10 bases in between. CDR3: CASSWSDSTEAFF. CDR3 nucleotides: TGTGCCAGCAGCTGGAGTGACAGCACTGAAGCTTTCTTT. The full variable domain, rest sourced from reference TRBV11-3 and TRBJ1-1, is EAGVVQSPRYKIIEKKQPVAFWCNPISGHNTLYWYLQNLGQGPELLIRYENEEAVDDSQLPKDRFSAERLKGVDSTLKIQPAELGDSAVYLCASSWSDSTEAFFGQGTRLTVV.

This rearrangement joins TRBV7-2 to TRBJ2-1; D is perhaps TRBD2 (7 bases). The V gene's germline CDR1 is SGHTA and CDR2 FQGNSA. The CDR3 is 15 residues long. Trimming stripped 1 base from V and 4 bases from J, with 11 bases between. The CDR3 is CASSLEGGLYNEQFF. CDR3 in DNA: TGTGCCAGCAGCTTAGAGGGGGGGCTATACAATGAGCAGTTCTTC. Complete variable domain (other parts from reference TRBV7-2 and TRBJ2-1): GAGVSQSPSNKVTEKGKDVELRCDPISGHTALYWYRQSLGQGLEFLIYFQGNSAPDKSGLPSDRFSAERTGGSVSTLTIQRTQQEDSAVYLCASSLEGGLYNEQFFGPGTRLTVL.

V and J are TRBV6-1 and TRBJ2-7; D could derive from TRBD1 or TRBD2 (5 bases each). This CDR3 spans 15 amino acids. CDR1 MNHNS and CDR2 SASEGT come from the germline V gene. With 5 bases removed from V and 2 bases from J, the gap between germline ends came to 16 bases. The CDR3 region has the DNA TGTGCCAGCAGTTTCGCAGGGACGAGTCCCTACGAGCAGTACTTC. It specifies CASSFAGTSPYEQYF.

The chain employs TRBV6-1 and TRBJ1-2; D is undetermined. Looked up from germline, CDR1 is MNHNS and CDR2 is SASEGT. The CDR3 runs 12 residues. The V end was cut by 6 bases, the J end by 4 bases, with 9 bases between. The CDR3 is CASRDQAYGYTF. In DNA, the CDR3 is TGTGCCAGCAGGGACCAGGCCTATGGCTACACCTTC.

This chain links TRBV7-2 with TRBJ1-4; 9 nucleotides match TRBD1. V lost 5 bases, J lost 10 bases, and 11 bases stayed unmatched. The CDR3 has 15 residues. The germline gives CDR1 SGHTA, CDR2 FQGNSA. The CDR3 protein is CASSGTGRDYLKLFF. The CDR3 DNA follows: TGTGCCAGCAGCGGGACAGGGCGGGATTACCTAAAACTGTTTTTT. Filled out from reference TRBV7-2 and TRBJ1-4, the complete variable domain reads GAGVSQSPSNKVTEKGKDVELRCDPISGHTALYWYRQSLGQGLEFLIYFQGNSAPDKSGLPSDRFSAERTGGSVSTLTIQRTQQEDSAVYLCASSGTGRDYLKLFFGSGTQLSVL.

V is TRBV19 and J is TRBJ2-5; 10 positions agree with TRBD1. The germline CDR1 and CDR2 sequences are LNHDA and SQIVND (reference sequence). The CDR3 is made up of 13 amino acids. The ends lost 4 bases at V and 10 bases at J; junction bases unmatched: 6. The CDR3 loop is CASSKGQGGIQYF. In nucleotides, the CDR3 is TGTGCCAGTAGTAAAGGACAGGGGGGGATCCAGTACTTC.

This clone was seen a handful of times. V is TRBV11-3 and J is TRBJ2-2; perhaps TRBD1 as D (6 bases). Germline values: CDR1 SGHNT, CDR2 YENEEA. The CDR3 has 14 residues. Trimming removed 5 bases at V and 8 bases at J, with 15 bases between. DNA for the CDR3: TGTGCCAGCAGCGTCACAGGGTTAAGAGGGGAGCTGTTTTTT. The encoded protein is CASSVTGLRGELFF. Variable domain in full (rest from reference TRBV11-3 and TRBJ2-2): EAGVVQSPRYKIIEKKQPVAFWCNPISGHNTLYWYLQNLGQGPELLIRYENEEAVDDSQLPKDRFSAERLKGVDSTLKIQPAELGDSAVYLCASSVTGLRGELFFGEGSRLTVL.

About this clone itself: At one end, the junction sequence differs from germline, possibly due to a read error. The chain links TRBV7-3 to TRBJ2-3; D tentatively reads TRBD1 or TRBD2 (5 bases each). Germline CDR1 is SGHTA and CDR2 is FQGTGA. The CDR3 covers 13 residues. The CDR3 protein is CASSLTRGDTQYF. Here the CDR3 DNA reads TGTGCCAGCAGTTTAACTAGGGGAGATACGCAGTATTTT.

The chain joins TRBV23-1 to TRBJ2-3; D might be TRBD1 (6 bases). TRBV23-1 is sorted into the ORF group, with uncertain function. V lost 0 bases and J 2 bases, leaving 15 bases between the germline ends. This CDR3 comprises 17 residues. The CDR3 DNA reads as TGCGCCAGCAGTCAATCTACAGGGATAGAGCCCACAGATACGCAGTATTTT. It is translated as CASSQSTGIEPTDTQYF.

V usage is TRBV6-5 and J usage is TRBJ1-2; tentative D call: TRBD1 (5 bases). V lost 6 bases and J 8 bases, leaving 19 bases between the germline ends. The CDR3 extends over 14 amino acids. Germline CDR1 MNHEY, CDR2 SVGAGI. As DNA, the CDR3 is TGTGCCAGCAGCTTAAACAGGCGGAGGGAGGGCTACACCTTC. Protein sequence: CASSLNRRREGYTF.

This rearrangement joins TRBV21-1 to TRBJ1-1; the table gives TRBD1 as D, unverified against the DNA. TRBV21-1 is marked as a pseudogene. The CDR3 sequence is 11 residues long. The CDR3 DNA reads as TGTGCCAGGACAGAGAACACTGAAGCTTTCTTT. Its protein is CARTENTEAFF.

The J gene is TRBJ2-3, the V gene TRBV10-1; no reliable D call. Germline V lookup: CDR1 WNHNN, CDR2 SYGVQD (reference sequence). V shed 4 bases and J shed 3 bases, with 23 bases lying between them. This CDR3 comprises 18 residues. CDR3 sequence reads: CASSGPYAPDGSTDTQYF. In nucleotides, the CDR3 is TGCGCCAGCAGTGGGCCGTATGCCCCCGACGGCAGTACAGATACGCAGTATTTT.

The chain uses TRBV11-3 and TRBJ1-2; D gene unclear. V was clipped by 1 base and J by 3 bases, with 6 bases between them. Germline V gives CDR1 SGHNT, CDR2 YENEEA. CDR3 size: 13 residues. DNA for the CDR3: TGTGCCAGCAGCTTAGGTCGGTACTATGGCTACACCTTC. Its protein product is CASSLGRYYGYTF.

This chain joins TRBV4-2 and TRBJ1-4; D is perhaps TRBD1 (5 bases). With 2 bases removed from V and 6 bases from J, the gap between germline ends came to 16 bases. CDR1 and CDR2 (germline): LGHNA, YNFKEQ. The length of the CDR3 is 16 residues. The CDR3 nucleotides read TGTGCCAGCAGCCAATCCAGACAGACTTGGGATGAAAAACTGTTTTTT. This translates into CASSQSRQTWDEKLFF.

The chain uses TRBV11-3 and TRBJ2-3, with D possibly called TRBD1 or TRBD2 (6 bases each). The V end lost 3 bases, the J end lost 1 base, and 17 bases lay between the germline ends. CDR3 size: 17 residues. Germline values: CDR1 SGHNT, CDR2 YENEEA. The CDR3 spells CASSLTSTGAGTDTQYF. DNA of the CDR3: TGTGCCAGCAGCTTGACAAGCACGGGGGCCGGCACAGATACGCAGTATTTT.

The chain has TRBV7-2 and TRBJ2-1, with a weak D call TRBD1 (5 bases). The CDR3 is made up of 15 amino acids. CDR1 is SGHTA and CDR2 is FQGNSA in the germline V gene. V was shortened by 0 bases and J by 0 bases, with 6 bases between the two germline ends. The CDR3 DNA follows: TGTGCCAGCAGCTTAGCCCAGGGCTCCTACAATGAGCAGTTCTTC. Translated, it gives CASSLAQGSYNEQFF.

V is TRBV4-3 and J is TRBJ2-6; D is unresolved. The CDR3 contains 16 residues. Germline V gene sequence: CDR1 LGHNA, CDR2 YSLEER. Trimming stripped 1 base from V and 2 bases from J, with 9 bases between. The CDR3 DNA reads as TGCGCCAGCAGCCAAGTGTGGAGAGCTGGGGCCAACGTCCTGACTTTC. Translated, it gives CASSQVWRAGANVLTF.

The table lists this clone with a count of one. The rearrangement uses TRBV6-7 and TRBJ1-5; D is ambiguous. TRBV6-7 is sorted into the ORF group, with uncertain function. CDR3 length: 14 residues. Trimming took off 2 bases at V and 3 bases at J, with 8 bases between the two ends. This chain's CDR3 is CASSYGQFNQPQHF. The CDR3, as DNA: TGTGCCAGCAGTTACGGGCAGTTCAATCAGCCCCAGCATTTT.

The rearrangement uses TRBV19 and TRBJ1-5; maybe TRBD1 (5 bases). V was cut by 3 bases and J by 2 bases, with 17 bases left in between. This CDR3 has 17 residues. Germline CDR1 reads LNHDA; CDR2 reads SQIVND (reference sequence). The CDR3 spells CASSMPHLGRGNQPQHF. The DNA for the CDR3 is TGTGCCAGTAGTATGCCCCACCTGGGCAGGGGCAATCAGCCCCAGCATTTT.

The chain has TRBV7-2 and TRBJ2-5; 10 bases line up with TRBD2. The ends lost 1 base at V and 5 bases at J; junction bases unmatched: 7. The CDR3 covers 16 residues. Germline CDR1 is SGHTA and CDR2 is FQGNSA. For the CDR3, the DNA is TGTGCCAGCAGCTTAGGGTTTAGCGGGGGGCAGGAGACCCAGTACTTC. It encodes CASSLGFSGGQETQYF.

This clone was counted only a few times. The rearrangement joins TRBV5-1 to TRBJ2-3, with no clear D. Germline-derived CDR1 and CDR2 are SGHRS and YFSETQ. CDR3 length equals 14 residues. V was pared by 1 base and J by 2 bases, with 8 bases between. The CDR3 loop is CASSLNSITDTQYF. DNA for the CDR3: TGCGCCAGCAGCTTGAACTCAATCACAGATACGCAGTATTTT.

V and J are TRBV5-4 and TRBJ2-7, with D unresolved. The CDR3 is 12 amino acids. The germline V gene has CDR1 SGHNT and CDR2 YYREEE (reference sequence). V was clipped by 4 bases and J by 6 bases, with 11 bases between them. This chain's CDR3 is CASSPYLGEQYF. DNA of the CDR3: TGTGCCAGCAGCCCATATCTCGGCGAGCAGTACTTC.

The chain is built from TRBV4-3 and TRBJ2-5; D gene unclear. Gene TRBJ2-7 matches the end of the DNA better, so the J call may be wrong. Germline CDR1 is LGHNA and CDR2 is YSLEER. This CDR3 contains 14 residues. CDR3 coding DNA: TGCGCCAGCAGCCAAATCGTACAGTACTACGAGCAGTACTTC. Protein: CASSQIVQYYEQYF.

CDR3 sequence reads: CASSLYGGNTIYF. The DNA of the CDR3 is TGTGCCAGCAGTTTATATGGAGGAAACACCATATATTTT. The J gene is TRBJ1-3, the V gene TRBV27, with unresolved D. V lost 1 base to trimming and J lost 4 bases, with 5 bases between them. The V gene's germline CDR1 is MNHEY and CDR2 SMNVEV (reference sequence). The CDR3 covers 13 residues.

The rearrangement joins TRBV5-1 to TRBJ1-4; TRBD1 matches 7 bases. Germline V CDR1 and CDR2: SGHRS, YFSETQ. V lost 0 bases, J lost 7 bases, and 9 bases stayed unmatched. This CDR3 comprises 16 residues. The CDR3 reads CASSLATGVLGEKLFF. The CDR3 nucleotides are TGCGCCAGCAGCTTGGCTACAGGGGTGTTAGGTGAAAAACTGTTTTTT.

V usage is TRBV18 and J usage is TRBJ2-5; D gene ambiguous. The V and J ends lost 3 bases and 1 base respectively, with 6 bases between them. Germline assignment: CDR1 KGHSH and CDR2 LQKENI. The CDR3 sequence is 13 residues long. CDR3 sequence (DNA): TGTGCCAGCTCACCGTGGGTCCAAGAGACCCAGTACTTC. Translated: CASSPWVQETQYF. Full variable domain (outside the CDR3, taken from reference TRBV18 and TRBJ2-5): NAGVMQNPRHLVRRRGQEARLRCSPMKGHSHVYWYRQLPEEGLKFMVYLQKENIIDESGMPKERFSAEFPKEGPSILRIQQVVRGDSAAYFCASSPWVQETQYFGPGTRLLVL.

The chain couples TRBV4-2 to TRBJ1-4, with 7 bases matching TRBD1. The CDR3 contains 18 residues. V lost 1 base, J lost 6 bases, and 14 bases stayed unmatched. Germline V CDR1 and CDR2: LGHNA, YNFKEQ. CDR3 residues: CASSQGALQGTRDEKLFF. CDR3 nucleotides: TGTGCCAGCAGCCAAGGGGCCCTACAGGGGACGAGGGATGAAAAACTGTTTTTT.